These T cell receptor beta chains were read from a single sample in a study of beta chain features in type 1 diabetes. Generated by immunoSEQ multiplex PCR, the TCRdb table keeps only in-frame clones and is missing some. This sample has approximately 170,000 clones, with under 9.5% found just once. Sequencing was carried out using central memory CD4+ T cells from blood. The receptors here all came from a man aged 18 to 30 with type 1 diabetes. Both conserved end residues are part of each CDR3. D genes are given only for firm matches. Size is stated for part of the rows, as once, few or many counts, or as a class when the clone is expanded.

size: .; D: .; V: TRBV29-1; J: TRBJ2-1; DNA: TGCAGCGTTGATACCGGGACATACTACAATGAGCAGTTCTTC; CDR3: CSVDTGTYYNEQFF
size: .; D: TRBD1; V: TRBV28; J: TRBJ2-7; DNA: TGTGCCAGCAGTTTAGTAGGGGACAGGGACTACGAGCAGTACTTC; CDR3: CASSLVGDRDYEQYF
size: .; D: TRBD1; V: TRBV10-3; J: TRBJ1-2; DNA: TGTGCCACCACAACAGGGGGCCTCTATGGCTACACCTTC; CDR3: CATTTGGLYGYTF
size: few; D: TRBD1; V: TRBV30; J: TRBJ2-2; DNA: TGTGCCTGGAGCGGGTCCGGACAGGGGGCGAACGGGGAGCTGTTTTTT; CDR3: CAWSGSGQGANGELFF
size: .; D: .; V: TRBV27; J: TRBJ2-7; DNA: TGTGCCCTTGAACAGGGCCCCGAAAACTCCTACGAGCAGTACTTC; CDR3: CALEQGPENSYEQYF
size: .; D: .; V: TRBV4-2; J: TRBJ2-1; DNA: TGTGCCAGCAGCCGAACTAGCAGCGCCGCCTACAATGAGCAGTTCTTC; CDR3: CASSRTSSAAYNEQFF
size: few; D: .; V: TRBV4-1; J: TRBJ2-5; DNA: TGCGCCAGCAGCCGAGGAACCGAAGAGACCCAGTACTTC; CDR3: CASSRGTEETQYF
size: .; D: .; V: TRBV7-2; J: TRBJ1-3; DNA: TGTGCCAGCAGCCCACAGGTGAACTCTGGAAACACCATATATTTT; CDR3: CASSPQVNSGNTIYF
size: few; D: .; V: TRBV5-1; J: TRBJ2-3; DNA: TGCGCCAGCAGCCCAGTTATAGGGGTGACAGATACGCAGTATTTT; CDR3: CASSPVIGVTDTQYF
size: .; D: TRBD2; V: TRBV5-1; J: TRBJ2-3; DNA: TGCGCCAGCAGCTCCCGGACTAGCGGGACGACAGATACGCAGTATTTT; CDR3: CASSSRTSGTTDTQYF
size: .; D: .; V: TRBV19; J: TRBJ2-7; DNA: TGTGCCAGTAGTCTGGTAGCGGTGACCTACGAGCAGTACTTC; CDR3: CASSLVAVTYEQYF
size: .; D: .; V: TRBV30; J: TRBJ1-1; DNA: TGTGCCTGGAGTGTACTGGGGCCTGAAGCTTTCTTT; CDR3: CAWSVLGPEAFF
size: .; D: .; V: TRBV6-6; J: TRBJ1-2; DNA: TGTGCCAGCAGTTTAAATCCGGGATCTATGGGCTACACCTTC; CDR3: CASSLNPGSMGYTF
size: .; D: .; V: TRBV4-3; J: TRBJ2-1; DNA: TGCGCCAGCAGCCAAGATCCCAGGGACAATGAGCAGTTCTTC; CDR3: CASSQDPRDNEQFF
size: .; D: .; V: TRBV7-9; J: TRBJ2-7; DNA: TGTGCCAGCAGCTTATCCGGTCAGGGATCCTACGAGCAGTACTTC; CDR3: CASSLSGQGSYEQYF
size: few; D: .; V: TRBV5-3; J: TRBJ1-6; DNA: TGTGCCAGAGCTGCTGACTGCGGGGATAATTCACCCCTCCACTTT; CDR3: CARAADCGDNSPLHF
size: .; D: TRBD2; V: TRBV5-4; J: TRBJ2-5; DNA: TGTGCCAGCACCAAAGATCTAGCGGGGGGAGAGACCCAGTACTTC; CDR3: CASTKDLAGGETQYF
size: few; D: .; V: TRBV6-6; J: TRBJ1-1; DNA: TGTGCCAGCATCTCCTCCGCAGGGGACACTGAAGCTTTCTTT; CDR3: CASISSAGDTEAFF
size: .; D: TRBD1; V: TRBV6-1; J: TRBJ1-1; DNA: TGTGCCAGCCCCCGGGACAGCTACACTGAAGCTTTCTTT; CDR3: CASPRDSYTEAFF
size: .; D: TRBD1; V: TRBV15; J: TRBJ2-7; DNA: TGTGCCACCGGGGCAGGGGGTCGCGAGCAGTACTTC; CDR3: CATGAGGREQYF
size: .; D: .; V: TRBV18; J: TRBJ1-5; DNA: TGTGCCAGCTCACCTACGACAGTCAGCGGCAATCAGCCCCAGCATTTT; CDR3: CASSPTTVSGNQPQHF
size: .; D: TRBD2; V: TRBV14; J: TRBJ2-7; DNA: TGTGCCAGCAGCCAAGAAGCTTTAGCGGGGTTTGGGGAGCAGTACTTC; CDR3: CASSQEALAGFGEQYF
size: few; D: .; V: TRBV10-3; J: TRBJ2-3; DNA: TGTGCCATCGGTCGGGAAAGCACAGATACGCAGTATTTT; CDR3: CAIGRESTDTQYF
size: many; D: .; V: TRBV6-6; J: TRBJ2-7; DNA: TGTGCCAGCAGCGAGGGCTTCTACGAGCAGTACTTC; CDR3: CASSEGFYEQYF
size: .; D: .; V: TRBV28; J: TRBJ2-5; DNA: TGTGCCAGCAGTCCCGGTGCCCTAGGGGCCCAGTACTTC; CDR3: CASSPGALGAQYF
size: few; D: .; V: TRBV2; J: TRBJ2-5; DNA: TGTGCCAGTAACAGGGTTTCAGAGACCCAGTACTTC; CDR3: CASNRVSETQYF
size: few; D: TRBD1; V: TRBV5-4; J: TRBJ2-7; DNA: TGTGCCAGCAGCGTGGGACAGGGGCCCGACTCCTACGAGCAGTACTTC; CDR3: CASSVGQGPDSYEQYF
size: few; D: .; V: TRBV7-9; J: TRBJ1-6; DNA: TGTGCCAGCAGCCCGAACCTGGGGCATAATTCACCCCTCCACTTT; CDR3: CASSPNLGHNSPLHF
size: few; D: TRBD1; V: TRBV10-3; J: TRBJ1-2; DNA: TGTGCCATCAGTGAAAGCCAGGGGGCCTTCCCGGAAACTAACTATGGCTACACCTTC; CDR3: CAISESQGAFPETNYGYTF
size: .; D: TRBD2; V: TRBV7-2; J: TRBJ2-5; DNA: TGTGCCAGCAGCCTGACTAGCGGGGGGGGAGAGACCCAGTACTTC; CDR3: CASSLTSGGGETQYF
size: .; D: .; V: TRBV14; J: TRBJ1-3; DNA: TGTGCCAGCAGCCAGGCCAACGCTGGAAACACCATATATTTT; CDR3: CASSQANAGNTIYF
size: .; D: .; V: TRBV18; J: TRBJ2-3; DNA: TGTGCCAGCTCACCTCGGCGGAGCACAGATACGCAGTATTTT; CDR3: CASSPRRSTDTQYF
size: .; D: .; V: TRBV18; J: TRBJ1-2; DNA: TGTGCCAGCTCACCCCAGGGAATATCCACTACATATGGCTACACCTTC; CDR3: CASSPQGISTTYGYTF
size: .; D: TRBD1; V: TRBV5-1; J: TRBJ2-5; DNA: TGCGCCAGCAGCAGGGACAGGGGATTAGGGAGTACCCAGTACTTC; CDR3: CASSRDRGLGSTQYF
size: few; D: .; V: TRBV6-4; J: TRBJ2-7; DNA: TGTGCCAGCAGTGATTACCCCCGGGTTCACGAGCAGTACTTC; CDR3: CASSDYPRVHEQYF